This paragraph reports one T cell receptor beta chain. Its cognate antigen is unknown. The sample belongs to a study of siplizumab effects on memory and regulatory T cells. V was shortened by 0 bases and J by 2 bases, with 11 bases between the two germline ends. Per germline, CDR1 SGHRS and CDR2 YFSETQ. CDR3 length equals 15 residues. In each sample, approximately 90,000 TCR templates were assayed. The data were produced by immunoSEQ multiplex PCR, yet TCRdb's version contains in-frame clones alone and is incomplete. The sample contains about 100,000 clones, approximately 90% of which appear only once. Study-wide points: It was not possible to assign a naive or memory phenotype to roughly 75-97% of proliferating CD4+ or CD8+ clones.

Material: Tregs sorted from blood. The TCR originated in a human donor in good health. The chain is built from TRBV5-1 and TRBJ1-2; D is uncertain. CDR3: CASSLAVESNYGYTF. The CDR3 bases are TGCGCCAGCAGCTTGGCCGTCGAGTCCAACTATGGCTACACCTTC.